These T cell receptor beta chains were read from a single sample in a study of cytomegalovirus exposure and HLA in healthy donors. The assay was immunoSEQ multiplex PCR, and TCRdb's table has in-frame clones only and misses some. The repertoire consists of around 130,000 clones, with around 78% occurring once and the leading ten covering approximately 1.5%. Input material: PBMCs. Receptor source: a woman aged 18-35 years in good health and CMV-seronegative. Both conserved end residues are part of each CDR3. The D gene is left open where the match is weak. The size entry is marked missing in some rows and otherwise reads once, few, many or a size class.

v_call	clone_size	j_call	d_call	cdr3_aa	cdr3_nt
TRBV6-1	NA	TRBJ2-3	NA	CASGQGGDTQYF	TGTGCCAGCGGCCAGGGGGGTGATACGCAGTATTTT
TRBV29-1	NA	TRBJ1-3	NA	CSVLSGNTIYF	TGCAGCGTTCTCTCTGGAAACACCATATATTTT
TRBV5-4	NA	TRBJ2-2	NA	CASRGGLADTGELFF	TGTGCCAGCAGGGGGGGGCTAGCGGACACCGGGGAGCTGTTTTTT
TRBV6-5	few	TRBJ2-7	TRBD1	CASRITGGAYEQYF	TGTGCCAGCAGGATTACAGGGGGTGCTTACGAGCAGTACTTC
TRBV7-9	NA	TRBJ2-7	NA	CASSFGLNNYEQYF	TGTGCCAGCAGCTTCGGACTAAACAACTACGAGCAGTACTTC
TRBV5-6	NA	TRBJ2-2	NA	CASSTRTGDQNTGELFF	TGTGCCAGCAGCACAAGGACGGGGGACCAGAACACCGGGGAGCTGTTTTTT
TRBV29-1	few	TRBJ1-1	NA	CSVAPGTEAFF	TGCAGCGTTGCCCCGGGCACTGAAGCTTTCTTT
TRBV19	NA	TRBJ1-1	TRBD1	CAITLYGYRQGVGTEAFF	TGTGCCATTACCCTATATGGATACCGACAGGGTGTTGGCACTGAAGCTTTCTTT
TRBV5-1	few	TRBJ2-1	TRBD2	CASSPIAGGNNEQFF	TGCGCCAGCAGCCCCATAGCGGGAGGGAACAATGAGCAGTTCTTC
TRBV6-1	medium-sized	TRBJ2-2	NA	CASQLQGTNTGELFF	TGTGCCAGCCAACTACAGGGAACGAACACCGGGGAGCTGTTTTTT
TRBV5-1	NA	TRBJ1-1	NA	CASSSGGSTEAFF	TGCGCCAGCAGCTCCGGGGGTTCCACTGAAGCTTTCTTT
TRBV29-1	NA	TRBJ1-1	NA	CSAGGGNTEAFF	TGCAGCGCGGGCGGGGGGAACACTGAAGCTTTCTTT
TRBV6-1	few	TRBJ1-1	TRBD1	CASRRLGTGITEAFF	TGTGCCAGCAGGAGACTCGGGACAGGGATCACTGAAGCTTTCTTT
TRBV29-1	NA	TRBJ2-7	TRBD2	CSVERDSYEQYF	TGCAGCGTCGAGCGGGACTCCTACGAGCAGTACTTC
TRBV6-1	NA	TRBJ1-5	NA	CASSGGVNSNQPQHF	TGTGCCAGCAGTGGCGGCGTAAATAGCAATCAGCCCCAGCATTTT
TRBV7-9	NA	TRBJ2-5	NA	CASSLAEGSETQYF	TGTGCCAGCAGCTTAGCTGAGGGTAGTGAGACCCAGTACTTC
TRBV10-2	NA	TRBJ1-4	TRBD1	CASTATGLANEKLFF	TGCGCCAGCACTGCGACAGGGCTGGCTAATGAAAAACTGTTTTTT
TRBV19	NA	TRBJ1-2	NA	CASYRQDYGYTF	TGTGCCAGTTATCGACAGGACTATGGCTACACCTTC
TRBV25-1	NA	TRBJ1-1	NA	CASSAALRTEAFF	TGTGCCAGCAGTGCCGCCCTTCGGACTGAAGCTTTCTTT
TRBV5-6	few	TRBJ2-1	NA	CASSLRGPEFF	TGTGCCAGCAGCTTAAGGGGCCCCGAGTTCTTC
TRBV5-4	NA	TRBJ1-1	NA	CASSDEKRPRDTEAFF	TGTGCCAGCAGCGACGAAAAAAGGCCGAGGGACACTGAAGCTTTCTTT
TRBV4-1	few	TRBJ2-7	NA	CASSQDTTSTYEQYF	TGCGCCAGCAGCCAGGACACCACTAGCACCTACGAGCAGTACTTC
TRBV7-2	NA	TRBJ1-1	NA	CASSLGGDTEAFF	TGTGCCAGCAGCTTAGGCGGGGACACTGAAGCTTTCTTT
TRBV7-9	NA	TRBJ2-1	TRBD1	CASSYRGLGPSEQFF	TGTGCCAGCAGCTATAGGGGGCTCGGCCCCAGTGAGCAGTTCTTC
TRBV29-1	few	TRBJ1-1	NA	CSVGPGNREIPEAFF	TGCAGCGTTGGCCCGGGTAACAGGGAAATCCCTGAAGCTTTCTTT
TRBV5-1	once	TRBJ1-1	NA	CASSPLGGEKVGTEAFF	TGCGCCAGCAGCCCCCTAGGGGGTGAGAAGGTCGGGACTGAAGCTTTCTTT
TRBV21-1	NA	TRBJ2-1	NA	CASSGSGKASYNEQFF	TGTGCCAGCAGCGGGAGCGGGAAAGCGTCCTACAATGAGCAGTTCTTC
TRBV6-5	NA	TRBJ2-7	TRBD2	CATATSGAYEQYF	TGTGCCACCGCGACTAGCGGTGCCTACGAGCAGTACTTC
TRBV13	few	TRBJ2-5	NA	CASSLGTAQGQTQYF	TGTGCCAGCAGCTTAGGGACAGCCCAGGGTCAGACCCAGTACTTC
TRBV4-1	NA	TRBJ2-4	TRBD1	CASSTRDSGVRNIQYF	TGCGCCAGCAGCACCCGGGACAGTGGGGTGAGAAACATTCAGTACTTC
TRBV29-1	NA	TRBJ2-2	TRBD2	CSVTSGANTGELFF	TGCAGCGTCACTAGCGGAGCGAACACCGGGGAGCTGTTTTTT
TRBV27	NA	TRBJ2-1	TRBD2	CASSGLAGNNEQFF	TGTGCCAGCAGTGGACTAGCGGGAAACAATGAGCAGTTCTTC